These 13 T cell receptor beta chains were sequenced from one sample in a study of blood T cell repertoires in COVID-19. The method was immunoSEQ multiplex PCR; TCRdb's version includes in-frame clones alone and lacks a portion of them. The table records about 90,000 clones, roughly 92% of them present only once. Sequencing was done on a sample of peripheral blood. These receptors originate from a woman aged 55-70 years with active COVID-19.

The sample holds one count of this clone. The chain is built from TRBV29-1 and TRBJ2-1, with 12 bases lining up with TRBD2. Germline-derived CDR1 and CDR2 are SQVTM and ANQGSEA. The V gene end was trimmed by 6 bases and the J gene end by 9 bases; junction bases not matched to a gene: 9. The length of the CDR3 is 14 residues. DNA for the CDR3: TGCAGCGTGACCCGACTAGCGGGAGTGGTTGAGCAGTTCTTC. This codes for CSVTRLAGVVEQFF.

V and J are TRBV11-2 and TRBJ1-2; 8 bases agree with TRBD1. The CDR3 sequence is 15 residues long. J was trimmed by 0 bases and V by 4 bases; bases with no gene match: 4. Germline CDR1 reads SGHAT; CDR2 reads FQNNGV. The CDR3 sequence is CASSSRTGTNYGYTF. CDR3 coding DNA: TGTGCCAGCAGCTCTCGGACAGGGACTAACTATGGCTACACCTTC.

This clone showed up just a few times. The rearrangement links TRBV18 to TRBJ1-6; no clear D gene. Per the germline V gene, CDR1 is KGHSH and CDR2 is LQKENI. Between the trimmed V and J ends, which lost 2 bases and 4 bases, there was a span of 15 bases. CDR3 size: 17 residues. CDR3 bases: TGTGCCAGCTCACCAAATAGCCCGCTGGATTATAATTCACCCCTCCACTTT. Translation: CASSPNSPLDYNSPLHF.

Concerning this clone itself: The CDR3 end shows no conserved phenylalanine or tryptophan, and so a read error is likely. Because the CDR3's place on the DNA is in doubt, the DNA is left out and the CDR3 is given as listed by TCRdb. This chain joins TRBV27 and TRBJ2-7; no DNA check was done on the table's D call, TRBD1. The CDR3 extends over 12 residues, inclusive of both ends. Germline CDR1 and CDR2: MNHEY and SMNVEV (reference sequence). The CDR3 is CASAFGRRGRRC.

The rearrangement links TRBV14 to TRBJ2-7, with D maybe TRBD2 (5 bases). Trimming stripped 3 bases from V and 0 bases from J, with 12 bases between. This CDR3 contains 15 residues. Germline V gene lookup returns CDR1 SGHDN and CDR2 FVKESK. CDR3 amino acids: CASSQGRGSSYEQYF. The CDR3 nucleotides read TGTGCCAGCAGCCAGGGTCGGGGAAGCTCCTACGAGCAGTACTTC. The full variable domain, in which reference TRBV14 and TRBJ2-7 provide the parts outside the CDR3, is EAGVTQFPSHSVIEKGQTVTLRCDPISGHDNLYWYRRVMGKEIKFLLHFVKESKQDESGMPNNRFLAERTGGTYSTLKVQPAELEDSGVYFCASSQGRGSSYEQYFGPGTRLTVT.

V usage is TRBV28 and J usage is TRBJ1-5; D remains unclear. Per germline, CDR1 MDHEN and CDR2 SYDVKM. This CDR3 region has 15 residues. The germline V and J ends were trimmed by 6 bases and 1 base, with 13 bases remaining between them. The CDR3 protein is CASSYEQRSNQPQHF. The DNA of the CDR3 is TGTGCCAGCAGCTATGAACAGCGGAGCAATCAGCCCCAGCATTTT.

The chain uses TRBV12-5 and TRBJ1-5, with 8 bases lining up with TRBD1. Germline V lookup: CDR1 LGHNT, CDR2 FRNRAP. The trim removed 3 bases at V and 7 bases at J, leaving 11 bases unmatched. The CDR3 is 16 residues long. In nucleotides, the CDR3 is TGTGCTAGTGGTTTAGCCGTAGGGACAGGTTCCCAGCCCCAGCATTTT. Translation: CASGLAVGTGSQPQHF.

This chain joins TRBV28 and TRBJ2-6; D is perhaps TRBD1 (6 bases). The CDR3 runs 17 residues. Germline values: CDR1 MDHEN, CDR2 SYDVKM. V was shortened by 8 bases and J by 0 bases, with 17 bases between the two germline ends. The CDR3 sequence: CASLTDSASSGANVLTF. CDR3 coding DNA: TGTGCCAGCCTGACGGACAGTGCGAGCTCTGGGGCCAACGTCCTGACTTTC.

The CDR3 DNA reads as TGTGCCAGCAGTTGGCAGGCCGGCGATGAGCAGTTCTTC. Residues: CASSWQAGDEQFF. The chain is built from TRBV6-5 and TRBJ2-1; D unclear. CDR1 and CDR2 from the germline V gene are MNHEY and SVGAGI. There are 13 residues in the CDR3. V lost 4 bases, J lost 8 bases, and 12 bases lay in between.

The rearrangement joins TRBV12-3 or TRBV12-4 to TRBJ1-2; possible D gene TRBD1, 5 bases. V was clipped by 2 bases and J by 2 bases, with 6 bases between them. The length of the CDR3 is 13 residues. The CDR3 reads CASSLRGNYGYTF. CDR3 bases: TGTGCCAGCAGTTTACGGGGGAACTATGGCTACACCTTC.

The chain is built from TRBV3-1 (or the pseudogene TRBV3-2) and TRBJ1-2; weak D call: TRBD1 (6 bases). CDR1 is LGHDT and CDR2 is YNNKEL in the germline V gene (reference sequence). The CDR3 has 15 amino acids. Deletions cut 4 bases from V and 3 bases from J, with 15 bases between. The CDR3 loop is CASSRQTGPDYGYTF. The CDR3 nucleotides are TGTGCCAGCAGCCGCCAGACAGGTCCGGACTATGGCTACACCTTC.

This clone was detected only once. The CDR3 protein is CASSVAPSGRGETQYF. CDR3 coding DNA: TGTGCCAGCAGTGTGGCGCCTAGCGGGAGGGGGGAGACCCAGTACTTC. The V and J genes are TRBV2 and TRBJ2-5; 12 positions agree with TRBD2. The CDR3 is 16 residues long. Germline V gene data show CDR1 as SNHLY and CDR2 as FYNNEI. Unmatched junction bases numbered 8, after V lost 4 bases and J lost 5 bases.

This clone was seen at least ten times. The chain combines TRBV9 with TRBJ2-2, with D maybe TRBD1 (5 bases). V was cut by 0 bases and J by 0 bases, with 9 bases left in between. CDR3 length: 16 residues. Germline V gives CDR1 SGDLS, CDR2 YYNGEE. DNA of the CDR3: TGTGCCAGCAGCGTAGGACAGACCCCGAACACCGGGGAGCTGTTTTTT. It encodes CASSVGQTPNTGELFF.